The 24 T cell receptor beta chains below come from one sample, sequenced in a study of shared clonotypes between healthy human individuals. Positively selected for CCR7, the CD45RO-negative cells used as naive CD8 cells excluded terminally differentiated effector memory CD45RA+ cells. Libraries were prepared by immunoSEQ multiplex PCR; TCRdb keeps only in-frame clonotypes and omits some of them. This sample carries around 610,000 clones, about 96% of them seen once, and the ten largest clones take around 0.1%. The specimen was naive CD8+ T cells sorted from blood. The origin of the receptors is a woman aged 30 to 39 in good health.

This clone has just one count. This rearrangement joins TRBV15 to TRBJ2-7; D remains ambiguous. V lost 5 bases and J 7 bases, leaving 12 bases between the germline ends. CDR1 and CDR2 from the germline V gene are LNHNV and YYDKDF (reference sequence). The CDR3 length is 12 residues. The CDR3 sequence is CATSQLGGEQYF. The CDR3 bases are TGTGCCACCAGCCAATTGGGTGGGGAGCAGTACTTC.

The chain carries TRBV23-1 and TRBJ2-3; D gene unclear. TRBV23-1 is classed as an ORF, of uncertain function. Trimming cost V 3 bases and J 3 bases, with 7 bases left between them. The CDR3 totals 13 residues. CDR3 nucleotides: TGCGCCAGCAGTCACTCGAGGACAGATACGCAGTATTTT. Translation gives CASSHSRTDTQYF.

The gene calls are TRBV27 and TRBJ1-5; a weak D match, TRBD1 (5 bases). CDR3 size: 13 residues. V dropped 6 bases and J dropped 5 bases, with 11 bases sitting between them. CDR1 MNHEY and CDR2 SMNVEV come from the germline V gene (reference sequence). The CDR3 loop reads CASSAQGYQPQHF. The DNA for the CDR3 is TGTGCCAGCAGCGCCCAGGGTTATCAGCCCCAGCATTTT.

This clone was recorded only once. The genes are TRBV14 and TRBJ2-5; D may match TRBD1 or TRBD2 (5 bases each). Trimming stripped 4 bases from V and 5 bases from J, with 14 bases between. The CDR3 contains 14 residues. Germline V gene data show CDR1 as SGHDN and CDR2 as FVKESK. The chain's CDR3 is CASSLEWGLETQYF. The CDR3 DNA reads as TGTGCCAGCAGCCTGGAGTGGGGGTTGGAGACCCAGTACTTC.

This clone has just a few counts. J is TRBJ2-1 and V is TRBV4-1; perhaps TRBD2 as D (5 bases). The CDR3 contains 13 residues. Germline loops: CDR1 MGHRA, CDR2 YSYEKL. V dropped 0 bases and J dropped 9 bases, with 9 bases sitting between them. This CDR3 reads CASSQDLAGEQFF. In DNA, the CDR3 is TGCGCCAGCAGCCAAGACCTAGCTGGTGAGCAGTTCTTC.

The chain couples TRBV7-6 to TRBJ2-1; 14 nucleotides line up with TRBD2. The junction had 2 bases not matched to a gene; V was cut back by 3 bases and J by 10 bases. CDR1 and CDR2 from the germline V gene are SGHVS and FNYEAQ. CDR3 length equals 14 residues. The CDR3 DNA is TGTGCCAGCAGCTTGTGGACTAGCGGGGGGGAGCAGTTCTTC. This sequence encodes CASSLWTSGGEQFF. Drawing the rest from reference TRBV7-6 and TRBJ2-1, the complete variable domain is GAGVSQSPRYKVTKRGQDVALRCDPISGHVSLYWYRQALGQGPEFLTYFNYEAQQDKSGLPNDRFSAERPEGSISTLTIQRTEQRDSAMYRCASSLWTSGGEQFFGPGTRLTVL.

The count of this clone is one. The chain carries TRBV27 and TRBJ1-1; unclear D gene. CDR1 is MNHEY and CDR2 is SMNVEV in the germline V gene (reference sequence). The CDR3 length is 16 residues. V was trimmed by 6 bases and J by 6 bases, leaving 23 bases between them. CDR3 protein: CASSPSIGPLVPEAFF. CDR3 bases: TGTGCCAGCAGCCCCTCAATAGGCCCCTTGGTTCCTGAAGCTTTCTTT.

This chain uses TRBV10-2 with TRBJ2-3; D is undetermined. Germline V lookup: CDR1 WSHSY, CDR2 SAAADI. This CDR3 is 13 amino acids long. V lost 3 bases and J lost 4, with 8 bases in between. The CDR3 region has the DNA TGCGCCAGCAGTGAAAATGGGGCAGATACGCAGTATTTT. Translation: CASSENGADTQYF.

The V and J genes are TRBV27 and TRBJ2-5; 9 nucleotides align to TRBD2. Germline loops: CDR1 MNHEY, CDR2 SMNVEV (reference sequence). The CDR3 loop spans 16 amino acids. The J segment lost 0 bases and the V segment lost 1 base, leaving 3 bases of the junction unmatched. CDR3 region: CASSLFGGRDQETQYF. DNA for the CDR3: TGTGCCAGCAGTTTATTTGGCGGGAGGGACCAAGAGACCCAGTACTTC.

The V and J genes are TRBV29-1 and TRBJ2-7, with TRBD2 matching 10 bases. The CDR3 spans 13 residues. The J segment lost 4 bases and the V segment lost 7 bases, leaving 7 bases of the junction unmatched. The V gene's germline CDR1 is SQVTM and CDR2 ANQGSEA. CDR3 nucleotide sequence: TGCAGCGCCGCTAGCGGGAGAGGTTACGAGCAGTACTTC. It codes for CSAASGRGYEQYF.

The chain joins TRBV15 to TRBJ2-1; D not certain. This CDR3 is built from 14 residues. Germline-derived CDR1 and CDR2 are LNHNV and YYDKDF (reference sequence). V was cut by 5 bases and J by 1 base, with 9 bases left in between. This CDR3 is CATSPSLSYNEQFF. In DNA form, the CDR3 reads TGTGCCACCAGCCCTAGTTTGTCCTACAATGAGCAGTTCTTC.

This rearrangement joins TRBV28 to TRBJ2-7; 10 bases fit TRBD1. The CDR3 contains 14 residues. The V segment lost 5 bases and the J segment 2 bases; nucleotides outside the gene matches: 3. Germline V CDR1 and CDR2: MDHEN, SYDVKM. CDR3: CASSTGQGAYEQYF. CDR3 nucleotides: TGTGCCAGCAGTACTGGACAGGGGGCCTACGAGCAGTACTTC.

The rearrangement joins TRBV28 to TRBJ1-1; 10 bases are a match to TRBD1. The CDR3 is made up of 16 amino acids. The germline V gene has CDR1 MDHEN and CDR2 SYDVKM. V shed 3 bases, J shed 1 base, and the junction held 5 bases outside the gene matches. The CDR3 DNA sequence: TGTGCCAGCAGTTTGTTCGGGACAGGGGAGAACACTGAAGCTTTCTTT. Translating gives CASSLFGTGENTEAFF.

This chain links TRBV6-6 with TRBJ2-1; D gene ambiguous. CDR1 MNHNY and CDR2 SVGAGI come from the germline V gene (reference sequence). V was pared by 6 bases and J by 8 bases, with 11 bases between. The CDR3 sequence is 12 residues long. CDR3: CASSSSWHEQFF. CDR3 nucleotides: TGTGCCAGCAGCTCCAGCTGGCATGAGCAGTTCTTC.

DNA of the CDR3: TGTGCCAGCAGCTCGGGAGGGGGCTGGACAGAGACCCAGTACTTC. It codes for CASSSGGGWTETQYF. J is TRBJ2-5 and V is TRBV13; D is possibly TRBD2 (8 bases). V was pared by 4 bases and J by 4 bases, with 16 bases between. Germline CDR1 PRHDT, CDR2 FYEKMQ (reference sequence). This CDR3 has 15 amino acids.

The chain carries TRBV28 and TRBJ2-7; 9 positions agree with TRBD1. The CDR3 has 14 residues. Germline values: CDR1 MDHEN, CDR2 SYDVKM. V lost 6 bases, J lost 4 bases, and 7 bases stayed unmatched. The CDR3 nucleotides read TGTGCCAGCAGCTCCGGGACAGGGATTTACGAGCAGTACTTC. This sequence encodes CASSSGTGIYEQYF.

This chain links TRBV27 with TRBJ1-5; D uncertain. The CDR3 length is 15 residues. Germline V lookup: CDR1 MNHEY, CDR2 SMNVEV (reference sequence). Trimming took 2 bases from V and 3 from J, leaving 11 bases between them. This chain's CDR3 is CASSLDAGLNQPQHF. CDR3 nucleotides: TGTGCCAGCAGTTTAGATGCAGGACTCAATCAGCCCCAGCATTTT.

The chain recombines TRBV10-3 with TRBJ2-7; possibly TRBD1 for D (6 bases). Per germline, CDR1 ENHRY and CDR2 SYGVKD. This CDR3 has 15 residues. V was clipped by 0 bases and J by 9 bases, with 18 bases between them. The CDR3 region has the DNA TGTGCCATCAGTGAGTCGTTGGGACAACTTCTAGGGCAGTACTTC. It translates to CAISESLGQLLGQYF.

The chain combines TRBV5-6 with TRBJ2-7, with D possibly TRBD2 on 6 matching bases. Trimming removed 4 bases at V and 3 bases at J, with 17 bases between. Germline values: CDR1 SGHDT, CDR2 YYEEEE. This CDR3 region has 15 residues. The CDR3 protein is CASSPESAGLYEQYF. CDR3 nucleotide sequence: TGTGCCAGCAGCCCTGAGTCCGCGGGACTCTACGAGCAGTACTTC. Variable domain in full (rest from reference TRBV5-6 and TRBJ2-7): DAGVTQSPTHLIKTRGQQVTLRCSPKSGHDTVSWYQQALGQGPQFIFQYYEEEERQRGNFPDRFSGHQFPNYSSELNVNALLLGDSALYLCASSPESAGLYEQYFGPGTRLTVT.

V usage is TRBV7-9 and J usage is TRBJ1-1, with D maybe TRBD1 (5 bases). Trimming removed 8 bases from V and 3 bases from J, with 10 bases in between. The CDR3 is 12 amino acids. Germline CDR1 is SEHNR and CDR2 is FQNEAQ (reference sequence). For the CDR3, the DNA is TGTGCCAGCGTCAGGGCGGACACTGAAGCTTTCTTT. This gives the protein CASVRADTEAFF.

V is TRBV7-8 and J is TRBJ1-1; D not certain. This CDR3 contains 14 residues. The V end was cut by 5 bases, the J end by 0 bases, with 10 bases between. Looked up from germline, CDR1 is SGHVS and CDR2 is FQNEAQ. The CDR3: CASSVYTMNTEAFF. In DNA form, the CDR3 reads TGTGCCAGCAGCGTATACACGATGAACACTGAAGCTTTCTTT.

The J gene is TRBJ2-1, the V gene TRBV27, with 11 nucleotides matching TRBD2. The CDR3 length is 14 residues. With V trimmed by 5 bases and J by 8 bases, 5 bases remained unmatched. Germline lookup yields CDR1 MNHEY and CDR2 SMNVEV (reference sequence). CDR3 sequence reads: CASSITSGSDEQFF. The CDR3 DNA reads as TGTGCCAGCAGTATAACTAGCGGGAGCGATGAGCAGTTCTTC.

This chain connects TRBV7-8 to TRBJ2-7; D is unclear. Trimming took 1 base from V and 3 from J, leaving 10 bases between them. The germline V gene has CDR1 SGHVS and CDR2 FQNEAQ. The CDR3 consists of 14 residues. The CDR3 region has the DNA TGTGCCAGCAGCTTAGAGGAAGACCTCTACGAGCAGTACTTC. Translating gives CASSLEEDLYEQYF.

The rearrangement joins TRBV5-6 to TRBJ2-7; TRBD1 matches 7 bases. The CDR3 runs to 17 residues. The V and J ends lost 4 bases and 4 bases, in that order; junction bases with no gene match: 17. Germline V gives CDR1 SGHDT, CDR2 YYEEEE. The CDR3 DNA reads TGTGCCAGCAGCCTAACGGGACAGAACTCTTTCTTTTACGAGCAGTACTTC. This gives the protein CASSLTGQNSFFYEQYF.